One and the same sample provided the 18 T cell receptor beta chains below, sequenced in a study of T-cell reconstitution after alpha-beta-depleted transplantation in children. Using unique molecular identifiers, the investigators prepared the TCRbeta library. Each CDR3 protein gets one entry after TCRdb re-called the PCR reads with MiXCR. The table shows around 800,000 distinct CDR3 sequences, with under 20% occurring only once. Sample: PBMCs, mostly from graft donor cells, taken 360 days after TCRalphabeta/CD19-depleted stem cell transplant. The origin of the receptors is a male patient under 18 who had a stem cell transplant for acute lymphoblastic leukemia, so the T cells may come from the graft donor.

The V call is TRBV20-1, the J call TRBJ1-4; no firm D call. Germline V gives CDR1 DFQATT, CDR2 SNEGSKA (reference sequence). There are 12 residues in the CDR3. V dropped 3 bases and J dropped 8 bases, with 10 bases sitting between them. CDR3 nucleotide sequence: TGCAGTGCTAGTCTCCGAGCGGAAAAACTGTTTTTT. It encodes CSASLRAEKLFF.

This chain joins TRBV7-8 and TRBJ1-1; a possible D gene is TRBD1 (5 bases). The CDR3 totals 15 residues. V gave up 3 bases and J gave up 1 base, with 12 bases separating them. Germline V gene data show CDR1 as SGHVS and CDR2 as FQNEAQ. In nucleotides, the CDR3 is TGTGCCAGCAGCTTGGCAGGGCCCTCGAACACTGAAGCTTTCTTT. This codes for CASSLAGPSNTEAFF.

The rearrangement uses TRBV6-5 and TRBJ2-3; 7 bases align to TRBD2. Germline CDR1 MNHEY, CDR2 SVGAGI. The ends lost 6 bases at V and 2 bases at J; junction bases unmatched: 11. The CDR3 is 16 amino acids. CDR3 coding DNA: TGTGCCAGCAGAATCTCTAGCGGAGAAACCACAGATACGCAGTATTTT. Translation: CASRISSGETTDTQYF.

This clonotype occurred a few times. Here the CDR3 reads CASSPQPGLAAYEQYF. CDR3 sequence (DNA): TGCGCCAGCAGCCCTCAACCCGGACTGGCCGCCTACGAGCAGTACTTC. The chain joins TRBV4-1 to TRBJ2-7; tentatively, D is TRBD2 (5 bases). Germline CDR1 reads MGHRA; CDR2 reads YSYEKL. Trimming took 4 bases from V and 2 from J, leaving 18 bases between them. This CDR3 is built from 16 residues.

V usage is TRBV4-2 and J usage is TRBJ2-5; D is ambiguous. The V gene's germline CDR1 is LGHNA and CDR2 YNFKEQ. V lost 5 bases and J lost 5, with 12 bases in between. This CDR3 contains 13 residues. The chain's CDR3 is CASSSRLGETQYF. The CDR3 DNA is TGTGCCAGCAGCTCCCGACTGGGGGAGACCCAGTACTTC.

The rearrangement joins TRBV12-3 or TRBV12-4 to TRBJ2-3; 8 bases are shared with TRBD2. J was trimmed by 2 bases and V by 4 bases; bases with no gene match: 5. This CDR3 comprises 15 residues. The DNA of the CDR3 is TGTGCCAGCAGTTCACTAGCGGCATACACAGATACGCAGTATTTT. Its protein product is CASSSLAAYTDTQYF.

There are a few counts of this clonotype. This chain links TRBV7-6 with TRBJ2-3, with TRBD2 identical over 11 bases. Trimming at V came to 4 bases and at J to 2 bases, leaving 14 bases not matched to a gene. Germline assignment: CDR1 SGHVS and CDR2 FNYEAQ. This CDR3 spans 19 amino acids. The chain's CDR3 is CASSSGPIAGGFITDTQYF. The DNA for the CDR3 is TGTGCCAGCAGCTCGGGACCCATAGCGGGAGGGTTTATCACAGATACGCAGTATTTT.

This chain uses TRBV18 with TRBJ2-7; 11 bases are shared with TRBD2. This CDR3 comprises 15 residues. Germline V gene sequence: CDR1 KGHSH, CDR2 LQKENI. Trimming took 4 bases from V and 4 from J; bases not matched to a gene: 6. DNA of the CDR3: TGTGCCAGCTCACACGGACTAGCGGGTCTATACGAGCAGTACTTC. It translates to CASSHGLAGLYEQYF.

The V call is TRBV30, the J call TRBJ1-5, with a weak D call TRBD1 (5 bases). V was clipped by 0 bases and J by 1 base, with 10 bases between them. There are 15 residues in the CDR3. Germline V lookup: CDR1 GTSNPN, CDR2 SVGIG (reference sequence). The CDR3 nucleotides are TGTGCCTGGAGTGTACCAGGGCGAAGCAATCAGCCCCAGCATTTT. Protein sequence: CAWSVPGRSNQPQHF.

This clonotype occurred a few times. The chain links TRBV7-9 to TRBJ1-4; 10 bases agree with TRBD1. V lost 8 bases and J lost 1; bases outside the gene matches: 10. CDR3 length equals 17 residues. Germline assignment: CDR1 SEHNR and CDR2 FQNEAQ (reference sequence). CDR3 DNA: TGTGCCAGCCTTCGACAGGGGGCTTCGGGAACTAATGAAAAACTGTTTTTT. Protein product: CASLRQGASGTNEKLFF.

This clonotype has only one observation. The CDR3, as DNA: TGTGCCAGCGGGGGAGGCAGCACCGGGGAGCTGTTTTTT. It is translated as CASGGGSTGELFF. The V gene is TRBV9, the J gene TRBJ2-2, with TRBD2 as a possible D gene (6 bases). This CDR3 has 13 residues. The V end was cut by 7 bases, the J end by 4 bases, with 11 bases between. Germline V gene sequence: CDR1 SGDLS, CDR2 YYNGEE.

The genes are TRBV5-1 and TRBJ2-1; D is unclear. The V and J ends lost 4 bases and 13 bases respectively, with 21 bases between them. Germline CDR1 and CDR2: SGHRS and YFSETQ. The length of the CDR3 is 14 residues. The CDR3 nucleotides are TGCGCCAGCAGCCCCGATCCGGGCTTCCCAAACCAGTTCTTC. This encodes CASSPDPGFPNQFF.

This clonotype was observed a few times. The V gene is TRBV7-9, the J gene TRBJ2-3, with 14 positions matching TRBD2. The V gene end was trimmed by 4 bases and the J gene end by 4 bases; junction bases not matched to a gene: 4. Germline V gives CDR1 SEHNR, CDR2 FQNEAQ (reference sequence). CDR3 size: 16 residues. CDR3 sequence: CASSSPGLAGADTQYF. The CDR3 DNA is TGTGCCAGCAGCTCCCCGGGACTAGCGGGGGCAGATACGCAGTATTTT.

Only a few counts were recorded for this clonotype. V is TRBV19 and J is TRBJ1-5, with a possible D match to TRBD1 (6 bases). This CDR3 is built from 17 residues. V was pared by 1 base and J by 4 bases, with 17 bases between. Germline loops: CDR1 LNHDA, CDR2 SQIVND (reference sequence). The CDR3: CASSIVTQQGWNQPQHF. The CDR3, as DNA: TGTGCCAGTAGTATAGTTACCCAGCAGGGGTGGAATCAGCCCCAGCATTTT.

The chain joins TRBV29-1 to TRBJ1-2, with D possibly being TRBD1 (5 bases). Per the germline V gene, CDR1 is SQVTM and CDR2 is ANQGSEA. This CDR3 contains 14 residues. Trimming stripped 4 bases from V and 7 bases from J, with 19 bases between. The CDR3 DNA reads TGCAGCGTTGGGGCCGGGGGAGGAGTCGGTGGCTACACCTTC. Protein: CSVGAGGGVGGYTF.

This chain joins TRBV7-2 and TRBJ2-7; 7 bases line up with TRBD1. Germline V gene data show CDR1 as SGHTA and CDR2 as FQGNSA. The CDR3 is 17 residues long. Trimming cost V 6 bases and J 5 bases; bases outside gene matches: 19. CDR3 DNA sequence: TGTGCCAGCAGTTCTCCCTCGGGGAGACAGGGCCTCCACGAGCAGTACTTC. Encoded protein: CASSSPSGRQGLHEQYF.

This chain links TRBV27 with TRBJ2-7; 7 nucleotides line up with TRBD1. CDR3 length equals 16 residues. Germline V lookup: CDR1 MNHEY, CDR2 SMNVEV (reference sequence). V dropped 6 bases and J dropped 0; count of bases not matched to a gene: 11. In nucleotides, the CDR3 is TGTGCCAGCAGCACCCATCACAGGGGTGGCTCCTACGAGCAGTACTTC. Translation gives CASSTHHRGGSYEQYF.

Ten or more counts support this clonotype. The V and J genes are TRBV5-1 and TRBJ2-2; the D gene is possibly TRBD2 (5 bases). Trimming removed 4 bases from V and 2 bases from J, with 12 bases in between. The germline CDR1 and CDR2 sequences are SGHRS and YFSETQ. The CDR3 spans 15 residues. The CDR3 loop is CASSGLAVNTGELFF. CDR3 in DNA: TGCGCCAGCAGCGGTCTAGCTGTTAACACCGGGGAGCTGTTTTTT.